These 10 T cell receptor beta chains originate from one sample sequenced in a study of metastatic and nonmetastatic thyroid tumors. No treatment of any kind had been given to any patient before thyroid surgery. TCRdb reanalyzed the PCR reads with MiXCR. The top ten hold 8% to 11% of the sample, which has approximately 34,000 clones, about a sixth seen once. Sequencing was performed on blood. Receptor source: a female donor with papillary thyroid cancer or a benign thyroid nodule (not recorded which). Some clones in this sample may be carry-over from other donors' samples.

The rearrangement joins TRBV11-3 to TRBJ2-7, with D possibly matching TRBD2 (6 bases). The length of the CDR3 is 13 residues. Between the trimmed V and J ends, which lost 0 bases and 6 bases, there was a span of 9 bases. Germline V gene data show CDR1 as SGHNT and CDR2 as YENEEA. The CDR3 DNA sequence: TGTGCCAGCAGCTTAGAGGAGGGATTCGAGCAGTACTTC. Translated, it gives CASSLEEGFEQYF.

J is TRBJ1-1 and V is TRBV11-2, with 9 bases lining up with TRBD1. The CDR3 totals 15 residues. Germline assignment: CDR1 SGHAT and CDR2 FQNNGV. Trimming cost V 8 bases and J 1 base; bases outside gene matches: 8. The CDR3, as DNA: TGTGCCAGCGGCCGTTCGGACAGGGGGAACACTGAAGCTTTCTTT. This codes for CASGRSDRGNTEAFF.

This clone was found many times. The gene calls are TRBV4-1 and TRBJ2-1; 8 bases line up with TRBD2. Unmatched junction bases numbered 15, after V lost 2 bases and J lost 9 bases. This CDR3 is built from 17 residues. Germline V lookup: CDR1 MGHRA, CDR2 YSYEKL. The CDR3 loop reads CASSQKPGPTGGGEQFF. Here the CDR3 DNA reads TGCGCCAGCAGCCAAAAACCGGGACCGACGGGAGGGGGTGAGCAGTTCTTC.

The table lists this clone with a count of one. This chain uses TRBV30 with TRBJ1-3; D remains unclear. Germline V gene sequence: CDR1 GTSNPN, CDR2 SVGIG (reference sequence). V gave up 5 bases and J gave up 1 base, with 9 bases separating them. CDR3 length: 13 amino acids. DNA of the CDR3: TGTGCCTGGGGAGGGTTTTCTGGAAACACCATATATTTT. Encoded protein: CAWGGFSGNTIYF.

This clone has ten or more counts. The chain joins TRBV9 to TRBJ2-1, with D unresolved. Trimming stripped 7 bases from V and 6 bases from J, with 14 bases between. The CDR3 consists of 13 residues. Germline assignment: CDR1 SGDLS and CDR2 YYNGEE. The CDR3 loop is CASQNTDLNEQFF. In DNA, the CDR3 is TGTGCCAGCCAGAACACAGACCTCAATGAGCAGTTCTTC.

This clone was detected ten times or more. In DNA, the CDR3 is TGTGCCAGCAGTTCAGAGGGGGATAGCACAGATACGCAGTATTTT. This codes for CASSSEGDSTDTQYF. The rearrangement joins TRBV2 to TRBJ2-3, with D possibly matching TRBD1 (6 bases). Germline V gives CDR1 SNHLY, CDR2 FYNNEI. V lost 5 bases and J 0 bases, leaving 12 bases between the germline ends. The CDR3 loop spans 15 amino acids.

This clone has more than one count but fewer than ten. Just one base apart from a much larger clone, this may be a read error. The sample contains more than one DNA sequence encoding this CDR3. CDR3 nucleotides: TGTGCCAGCAGCTCATGGGACAGGGGAGACACGCAGTATTTT. Amino acid sequence: CASSSWDRGDTQYF. The chain carries TRBV3-1 and TRBJ2-3, with TRBD1 identical over 10 bases. CDR3 length: 14 amino acids. Losses at the gene ends were 5 bases for V and 9 bases for J; bases not matched to a gene: 8. Germline CDR1 and CDR2: LGHDT and YNNKEL (reference sequence).

A word on this clone: A much larger clone lies a single base off, so this may be a read error. The DNA of the CDR3 is TGCGCCAGCAGCCAAGTTGTGAGGAGGGGCACTGAAGCTTTCTTT. It specifies CASSQVVRRGTEAFF. This chain links TRBV4-1 with TRBJ1-1; D possibly corresponds to TRBD1 (5 bases). Trimming removed 1 base at V and 4 bases at J, with 13 bases between. Per germline, CDR1 MGHRA and CDR2 YSYEKL. CDR3 size: 15 residues.

This clone was found many times. The CDR3 DNA sequence: TGCGCCAGCAGCCGCGGGACAGGGGGCGAAGCTTTCTTT. It codes for CASSRGTGGEAFF. The chain is built from TRBV4-1 and TRBJ1-1, with TRBD1 matching 12 bases. Germline V gives CDR1 MGHRA, CDR2 YSYEKL. The CDR3 runs to 13 residues. J was trimmed by 8 bases and V by 4 bases; bases with no gene match: 2.

This clone was observed many times. The chain joins TRBV4-1 to TRBJ1-1; D is unclear. The CDR3 is 15 amino acids. Trimming took off 0 bases at V and 1 base at J, with 9 bases between the two ends. Germline V lookup: CDR1 MGHRA, CDR2 YSYEKL. CDR3 protein: CASSQEVVQNTEAFF. The DNA for the CDR3 is TGCGCCAGCAGCCAAGAAGTGGTCCAGAACACTGAAGCTTTCTTT.